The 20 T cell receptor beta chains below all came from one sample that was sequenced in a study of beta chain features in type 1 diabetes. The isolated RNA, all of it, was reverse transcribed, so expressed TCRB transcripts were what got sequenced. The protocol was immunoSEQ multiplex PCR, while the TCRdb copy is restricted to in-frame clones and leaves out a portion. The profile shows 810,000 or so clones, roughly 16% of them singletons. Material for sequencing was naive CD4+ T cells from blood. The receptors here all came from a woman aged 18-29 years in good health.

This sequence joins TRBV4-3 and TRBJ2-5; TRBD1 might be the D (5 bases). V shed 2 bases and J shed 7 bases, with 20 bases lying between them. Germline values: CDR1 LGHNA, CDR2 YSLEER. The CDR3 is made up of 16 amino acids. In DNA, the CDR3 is TGCGCCAGCAGCCAAACCCCCGACAGCGTGATCGTGACCCAGTACTTC. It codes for CASSQTPDSVIVTQYF.

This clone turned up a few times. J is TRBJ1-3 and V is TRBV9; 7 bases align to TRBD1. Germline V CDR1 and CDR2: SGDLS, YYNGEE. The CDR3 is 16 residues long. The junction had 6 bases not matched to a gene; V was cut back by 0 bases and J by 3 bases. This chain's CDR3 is CASSVAVQGYGNTIYF. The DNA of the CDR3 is TGTGCCAGCAGCGTAGCGGTACAGGGGTATGGAAACACCATATATTTT.

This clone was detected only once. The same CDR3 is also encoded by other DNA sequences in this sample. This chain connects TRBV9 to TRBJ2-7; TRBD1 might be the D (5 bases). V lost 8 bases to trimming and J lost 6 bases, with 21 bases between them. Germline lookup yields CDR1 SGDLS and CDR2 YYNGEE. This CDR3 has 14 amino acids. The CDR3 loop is CASSSRATASEQYF. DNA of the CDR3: TGTGCCAGTAGCTCTAGGGCGACAGCTTCCGAGCAGTACTTC.

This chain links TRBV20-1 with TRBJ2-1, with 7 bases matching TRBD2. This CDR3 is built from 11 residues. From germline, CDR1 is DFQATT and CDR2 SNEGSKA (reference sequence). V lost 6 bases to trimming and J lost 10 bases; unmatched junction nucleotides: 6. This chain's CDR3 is CSAKWEGEQFF. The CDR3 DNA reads TGCAGTGCGAAGTGGGAGGGCGAGCAGTTCTTC.

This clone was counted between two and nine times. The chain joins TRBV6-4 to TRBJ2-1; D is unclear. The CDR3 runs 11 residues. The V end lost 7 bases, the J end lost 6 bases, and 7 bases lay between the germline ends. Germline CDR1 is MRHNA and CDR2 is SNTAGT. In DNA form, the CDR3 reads TGTGCCAGCAATCCGAGCAATGAGCAGTTCTTC. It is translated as CASNPSNEQFF.

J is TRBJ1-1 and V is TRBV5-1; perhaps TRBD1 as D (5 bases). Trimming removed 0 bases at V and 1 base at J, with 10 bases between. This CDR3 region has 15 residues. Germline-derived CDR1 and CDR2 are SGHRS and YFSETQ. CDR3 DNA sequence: TGCGCCAGCAGCTTGGCCCCCGGACAGAACACTGAAGCTTTCTTT. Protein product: CASSLAPGQNTEAFF.

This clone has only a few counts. CDR3 sequence reads: CASSQNRGTATNEKLFF. The CDR3 nucleotides read TGCGCCAGCAGCCAGAACAGGGGGACGGCAACTAATGAAAAACTGTTTTTT. The J gene is TRBJ1-4, the V gene TRBV4-3, with TRBD1 matching over 8 bases. Germline CDR1 is LGHNA and CDR2 is YSLEER. This CDR3 region has 17 residues. The V and J ends lost 3 bases and 0 bases, in that order; junction bases with no gene match: 6.

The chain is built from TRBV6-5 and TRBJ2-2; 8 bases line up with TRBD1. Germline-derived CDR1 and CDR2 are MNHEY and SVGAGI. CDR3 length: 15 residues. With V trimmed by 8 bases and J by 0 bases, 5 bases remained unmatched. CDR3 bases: TGTGCCAGCCGTGGGGGACAGGCGAACACCGGGGAGCTGTTTTTT. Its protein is CASRGGQANTGELFF.

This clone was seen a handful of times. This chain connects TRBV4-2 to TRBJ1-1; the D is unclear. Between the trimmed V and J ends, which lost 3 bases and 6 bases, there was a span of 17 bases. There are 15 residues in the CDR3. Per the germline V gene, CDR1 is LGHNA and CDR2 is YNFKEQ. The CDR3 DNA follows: TGTGCCAGCAGCCATTCCCCGGCGGATGGGGCTGAAGCTTTCTTT. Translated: CASSHSPADGAEAFF.

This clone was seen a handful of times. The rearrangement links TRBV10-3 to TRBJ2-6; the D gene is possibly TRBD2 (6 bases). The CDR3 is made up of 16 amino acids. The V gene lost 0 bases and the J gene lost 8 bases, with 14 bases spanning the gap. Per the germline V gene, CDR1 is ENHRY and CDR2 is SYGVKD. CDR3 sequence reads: CAISESSGGATNVLTF. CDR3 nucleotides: TGTGCCATCAGTGAGTCTTCAGGCGGGGCGACCAACGTCCTGACTTTC.

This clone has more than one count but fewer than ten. This chain's CDR3 is CASSAEREGPYEQYF. The CDR3 DNA sequence: TGTGCCAGCAGCGCAGAGCGGGAGGGCCCCTACGAGCAGTACTTC. The chain uses TRBV5-4 and TRBJ2-7; TRBD2 aligns across 10 bases. The CDR3 spans 15 residues. CDR1 and CDR2 (germline): SGHNT, YYREEE (reference sequence). The V gene end was trimmed by 4 bases and the J gene end by 2 bases; junction bases not matched to a gene: 6.

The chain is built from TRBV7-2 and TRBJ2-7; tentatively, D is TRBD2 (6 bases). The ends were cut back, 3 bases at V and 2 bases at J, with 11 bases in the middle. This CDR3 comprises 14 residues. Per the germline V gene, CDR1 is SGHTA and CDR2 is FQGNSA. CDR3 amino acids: CASSFIGGAYEQYF. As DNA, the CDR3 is TGTGCCAGCAGCTTTATCGGCGGGGCCTACGAGCAGTACTTC.

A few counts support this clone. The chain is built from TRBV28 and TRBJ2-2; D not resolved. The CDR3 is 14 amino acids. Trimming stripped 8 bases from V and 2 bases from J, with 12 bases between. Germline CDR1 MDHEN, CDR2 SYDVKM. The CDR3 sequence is CASGGTPNTGELFF. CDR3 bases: TGTGCCAGCGGCGGAACCCCAAACACCGGGGAGCTGTTTTTT.

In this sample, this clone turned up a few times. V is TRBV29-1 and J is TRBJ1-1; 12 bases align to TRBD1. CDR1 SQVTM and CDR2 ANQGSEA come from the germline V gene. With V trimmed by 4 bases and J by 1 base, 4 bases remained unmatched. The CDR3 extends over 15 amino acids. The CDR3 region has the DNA TGCAGCGTTGTAGGGACAGGGGGCGGGAACACTGAAGCTTTCTTT. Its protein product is CSVVGTGGGNTEAFF.

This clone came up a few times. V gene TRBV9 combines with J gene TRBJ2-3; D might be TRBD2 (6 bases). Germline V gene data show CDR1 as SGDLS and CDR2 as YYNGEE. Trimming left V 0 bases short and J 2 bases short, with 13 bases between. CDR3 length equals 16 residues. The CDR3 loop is CASSVAVTRNTDTQYF. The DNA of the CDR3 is TGTGCCAGCAGCGTAGCTGTGACTAGGAACACAGATACGCAGTATTTT.

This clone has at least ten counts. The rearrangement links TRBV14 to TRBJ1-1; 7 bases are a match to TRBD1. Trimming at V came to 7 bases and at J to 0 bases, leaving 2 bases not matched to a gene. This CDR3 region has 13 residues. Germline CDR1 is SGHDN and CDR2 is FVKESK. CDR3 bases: TGTGCCAGCAAACAGGGGCTGAACACTGAAGCTTTCTTT. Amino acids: CASKQGLNTEAFF.

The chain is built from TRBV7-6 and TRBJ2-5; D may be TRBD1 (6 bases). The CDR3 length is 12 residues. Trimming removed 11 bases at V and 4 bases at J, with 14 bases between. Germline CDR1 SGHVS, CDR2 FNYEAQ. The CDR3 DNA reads TGTGCCTCGTCGAGGGGGATAGAGACCCAGTACTTC. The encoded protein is CASSRGIETQYF.

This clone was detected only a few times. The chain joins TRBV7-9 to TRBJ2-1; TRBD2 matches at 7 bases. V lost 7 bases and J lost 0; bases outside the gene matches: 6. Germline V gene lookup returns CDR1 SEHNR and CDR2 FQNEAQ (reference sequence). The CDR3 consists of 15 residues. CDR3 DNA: TGTGCCAGCACTGAGGGCGGGAGCTCCTACAATGAGCAGTTCTTC. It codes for CASTEGGSSYNEQFF.

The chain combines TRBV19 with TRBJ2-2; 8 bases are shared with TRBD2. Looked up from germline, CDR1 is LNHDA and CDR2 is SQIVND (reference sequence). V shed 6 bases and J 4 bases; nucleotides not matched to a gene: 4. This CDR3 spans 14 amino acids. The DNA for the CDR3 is TGTGCCAGTAGACTAGCGGCGATCACCGGGGAGCTGTTTTTT. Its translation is CASRLAAITGELFF.

This CDR3 reads CAISERETSNEQFF. For the CDR3, the DNA is TGTGCCATCAGTGAGCGGGAGACCAGCAATGAGCAGTTCTTC. The chain has TRBV10-3 and TRBJ2-1; possibly TRBD2 for D (6 bases). Trimming removed 2 bases at V and 6 bases at J, with 11 bases between. Germline loops: CDR1 ENHRY, CDR2 SYGVKD. The CDR3 contains 14 residues.